One sample yielded the 24 T cell receptor beta chains listed below, sequenced in a study of cytomegalovirus exposure and HLA in healthy donors. Clones were read by immunoSEQ multiplex PCR, and TCRdb kept only the in-frame ones, dropping some. Among about 130,000 clones listed, roughly nine tenths were seen once. The sequenced material came from PBMCs. The receptors stem from a woman aged 18-35 years in good health and CMV-seropositive.

The V gene is TRBV9, the J gene TRBJ2-2; D remains ambiguous. Trimming stripped 0 bases from V and 6 bases from J, with 6 bases between. Germline lookup yields CDR1 SGDLS and CDR2 YYNGEE. The CDR3 is 13 amino acids. The DNA of the CDR3 is TGTGCCAGCAGCGTAGCAGATCCCGGGGAGCTGTTTTTT. It codes for CASSVADPGELFF. The full variable domain, its missing parts supplied by reference TRBV9 and TRBJ2-2, is DSGVTQTPKHLITATGQRVTLRCSPRSGDLSVYWYQQSLDQGLQFLIQYYNGEERAKGNILERFSAQQFPDLHSELNLSSLELGDSALYFCASSVADPGELFFGEGSRLTVL.

This sequence joins TRBV5-1 and TRBJ1-2, with D possibly TRBD1 on 6 matching bases. Trimming removed 1 base from V and 4 bases from J, with 14 bases in between. The CDR3 sequence is 15 residues long. Germline V gives CDR1 SGHRS, CDR2 YFSETQ. CDR3 sequence (DNA): TGCGCCAGCAGCTTGAGCACAGGGCAGGGCTATGGCTACACCTTC. Its protein product is CASSLSTGQGYGYTF.

The chain couples TRBV2 to TRBJ2-3; 12 bases map to TRBD2. The germline gives CDR1 SNHLY, CDR2 FYNNEI. V trimming: 2 bases; J trimming: 2 bases; junction bases outside the gene matches: 5. This CDR3 is 17 amino acids long. CDR3 sequence reads: CASSERASGGATDTQYF. The CDR3 nucleotides read TGTGCCAGCAGTGAACGGGCTAGCGGGGGGGCCACAGATACGCAGTATTTT.

The chain combines TRBV19 with TRBJ2-3; perhaps TRBD1 as D (5 bases). The CDR3 length is 14 residues. Germline V CDR1 and CDR2: LNHDA, SQIVND (reference sequence). V shed 5 bases and J shed 1 base, with 10 bases lying between them. CDR3 DNA sequence: TGTGCCAGTAGTCAGGGCTATGGCACAGATACGCAGTATTTT. This codes for CASSQGYGTDTQYF. Full variable domain (rest looked up from reference TRBV19 and TRBJ2-3): DGGITQSPKYLFRKEGQNVTLSCEQNLNHDAMYWYRQDPGQGLRLIYYSQIVNDFQKGDIAEGYSVSREKKESFPLTVTSAQKNPTAFYLCASSQGYGTDTQYFGPGTRLTVL.

The chain combines TRBV2 with TRBJ1-2; 7 nucleotides line up with TRBD1. With V trimmed by 1 base and J by 5 bases, 10 bases remained unmatched. This CDR3 is built from 16 residues. From germline, CDR1 is SNHLY and CDR2 FYNNEI. CDR3 coding DNA: TGTGCCAGCAGTGAAGGGCCAGGGGGACTCGGTTATGGCTACACCTTC. Its translation: CASSEGPGGLGYGYTF.

The rearrangement links TRBV11-2 to TRBJ2-1, with 11 bases aligning to TRBD2. CDR1 and CDR2 from the germline V gene are SGHAT and FQNNGV. V trimming: 5 bases; J trimming: 3 bases; junction bases outside the gene matches: 6. The CDR3 has 16 residues. CDR3 region: CASSGTSGGYYNEQFF. The CDR3 DNA reads as TGTGCCAGCAGCGGTACTAGCGGGGGCTACTACAATGAGCAGTTCTTC.

In nucleotides, the CDR3 is TGTGCCAGCAGTAGCTTGGGACAGCTTAACTATGGCTACACCTTC. Amino acid sequence: CASSSLGQLNYGYTF. The chain couples TRBV6-5 to TRBJ1-2; 7 bases match TRBD1. With V trimmed by 5 bases and J by 1 base, 7 bases remained unmatched. The CDR3 length is 15 residues. CDR1 MNHEY and CDR2 SVGAGI come from the germline V gene.

This chain connects TRBV27 to TRBJ1-2; 8 bases agree with TRBD1. Losses at the gene ends were 6 bases for V and 0 bases for J; bases not matched to a gene: 6. The length of the CDR3 is 15 residues. Germline V gene lookup returns CDR1 MNHEY and CDR2 SMNVEV (reference sequence). The CDR3 nucleotides are TGTGCCAGCAGCCTCGACAGGGGATCTAACTATGGCTACACCTTC. Its protein is CASSLDRGSNYGYTF.

This clone has only a few counts. V and J are TRBV5-4 and TRBJ1-2; TRBD1 is a possible D gene (5 bases). The CDR3 spans 12 residues. Germline V CDR1 and CDR2: SGHNT, YYREEE (reference sequence). The ends were cut back, 4 bases at V and 7 bases at J, with 11 bases in the middle. The CDR3 region has the DNA TGTGCCAGCAGCCCGCAGGGAAGTGGCTACACCTTC. Its protein is CASSPQGSGYTF.

The V gene is TRBV7-2, the J gene TRBJ1-1; 7 positions match TRBD1. Looked up from germline, CDR1 is SGHTA and CDR2 is FQGNSA. The CDR3 totals 14 residues. Germline trimming cut 5 bases from V and 2 bases from J; bases unmatched to any gene: 5. The CDR3 DNA follows: TGTGCCAGCAGCAACTACAGGGGAAACACTGAAGCTTTCTTT. Translation gives CASSNYRGNTEAFF. Filled out from reference TRBV7-2 and TRBJ1-1, the complete variable domain reads GAGVSQSPSNKVTEKGKDVELRCDPISGHTALYWYRQSLGQGLEFLIYFQGNSAPDKSGLPSDRFSAERTGGSVSTLTIQRTQQEDSAVYLCASSNYRGNTEAFFGQGTRLTVV.

V and J are TRBV28 and TRBJ2-7; TRBD1 agrees at 8 bases. The germline V gene encodes CDR1 MDHEN and CDR2 SYDVKM. There are 15 residues in the CDR3. V lost 5 bases to trimming and J lost 4 bases; unmatched junction nucleotides: 10. The CDR3 is CASSPLTGEGYEQYF. The CDR3 DNA follows: TGTGCCAGCAGTCCGTTGACAGGGGAAGGATACGAGCAGTACTTC.

J is TRBJ2-3 and V is TRBV11-2; D might be TRBD2 (6 bases). Germline lookup yields CDR1 SGHAT and CDR2 FQNNGV. The CDR3 contains 12 residues. The V end lost 1 base, the J end lost 10 bases, and 9 bases lay between the germline ends. CDR3 residues: CASSLGWGAQYF. The CDR3 DNA is TGTGCCAGCAGCTTAGGATGGGGGGCGCAGTATTTT.

The chain recombines TRBV7-6 with TRBJ2-2, with 8 nucleotides matching TRBD2. The junction had 12 bases not matched to a gene; V was cut back by 8 bases and J by 4 bases. The CDR3 covers 16 residues. Germline-derived CDR1 and CDR2 are SGHVS and FNYEAQ. CDR3 bases: TGTGCCAGCCGGCCGAGCGGGGGTCCCCCCACCGGGGAGCTGTTTTTT. It translates to CASRPSGGPPTGELFF.

As DNA, the CDR3 is TGTGCCAGCAGCCTGCATAGGGGGCTCAGGGGCAATTATGGCTACACCTTC. Encoded protein: CASSLHRGLRGNYGYTF. The rearrangement uses TRBV28 and TRBJ1-2; 7 bases match TRBD1. V shed 6 bases and J 5 bases; nucleotides not matched to a gene: 18. CDR1 is MDHEN and CDR2 is SYDVKM in the germline V gene. There are 17 residues in the CDR3.

This clone showed up just a few times. The J gene is TRBJ2-3, the V gene TRBV6-6; TRBD2 agrees at 11 bases. J gave up 4 bases and V 6 bases, and 6 bases lay outside the gene matches. CDR1 MNHNY and CDR2 SVGAGI come from the germline V gene (reference sequence). The CDR3 totals 15 residues. As DNA, the CDR3 is TGTGCCAGCAGCTTTAGCGGGGGGGCGGCAGATACGCAGTATTTT. It specifies CASSFSGGAADTQYF.

This chain uses TRBV19 with TRBJ2-7; D possibly corresponds to TRBD1 (6 bases). Germline-derived CDR1 and CDR2 are LNHDA and SQIVND (reference sequence). CDR3 length equals 15 residues. V lost 2 bases, J lost 0 bases, and 11 bases lay in between. As DNA, the CDR3 is TGTGCCAGTAGTATATCTGGACAGAGCTCCTACGAGCAGTACTTC. Protein product: CASSISGQSSYEQYF.

The DNA of the CDR3 is TGTGCCAGCAGCCCCCTCCAGGGGTTGGGAAATTCACCCCTCCACTTT. Its protein is CASSPLQGLGNSPLHF. The gene calls are TRBV7-9 and TRBJ1-6; D is perhaps TRBD1 (6 bases). Germline V gives CDR1 SEHNR, CDR2 FQNEAQ (reference sequence). The CDR3 is made up of 16 amino acids. The V end lost 5 bases, the J end lost 7 bases, and 18 bases lay between the germline ends.

J is TRBJ2-4 and V is TRBV6-5; 7 bases line up with TRBD2. The germline V gene has CDR1 MNHEY and CDR2 SVGAGI. The CDR3 has 14 residues. The junction had 5 bases not matched to a gene; V was cut back by 2 bases and J by 7 bases. As DNA, the CDR3 is TGTGCCAGCAGTTACGGGGGGGGAGGGAACATTCAGTACTTC. This translates into CASSYGGGGNIQYF.

The V call is TRBV7-2, the J call TRBJ1-2; 7 bases are shared with TRBD1. In germline, CDR1 is SGHTA, CDR2 FQGNSA. V shed 1 base, J shed 8 bases, and the junction held 13 bases outside the gene matches. CDR3 length equals 16 residues. The CDR3 DNA sequence: TGTGCCAGCAGCTTAGATCGAGGGGGCACGGGAAGCGGCTACACCTTC. It yields the protein CASSLDRGGTGSGYTF.

The V and J genes are TRBV7-6 and TRBJ2-3; the D is unclear. Germline V gene data show CDR1 as SGHVS and CDR2 as FNYEAQ. This CDR3 has 13 amino acids. V dropped 4 bases and J dropped 4 bases, with 9 bases sitting between them. CDR3 amino acids: CASSSSPPDTQYF. CDR3 nucleotide sequence: TGTGCCAGCAGCTCGTCTCCCCCAGATACGCAGTATTTT.

V is TRBV5-4 and J is TRBJ1-6; the D gene is possibly TRBD1 (6 bases). CDR3 length: 19 amino acids. The V end was cut by 0 bases, the J end by 8 bases, with 24 bases between. Germline CDR1 is SGHNT and CDR2 is YYREEE (reference sequence). CDR3 sequence (DNA): TGTGCCAGCAGCTTGGCCCCATGGGCAGGGACACGGGGGGATTCACCCCTCCACTTT. It encodes CASSLAPWAGTRGDSPLHF.

The chain couples TRBV19 to TRBJ2-5; maybe TRBD2 (6 bases). Trimming pared 3 bases from V and 2 bases from J, leaving 7 bases between. Germline values: CDR1 LNHDA, CDR2 SQIVND (reference sequence). The CDR3 is 13 amino acids. In nucleotides, the CDR3 is TGTGCCAGTAGTATGGAGGGTCAAGAGACCCAGTACTTC. It specifies CASSMEGQETQYF.

This sequence joins TRBV7-9 and TRBJ2-5, with TRBD2 identical over 9 bases. V trimming: 5 bases; J trimming: 4 bases; junction bases outside the gene matches: 8. The CDR3 runs 15 residues. The germline V gene encodes CDR1 SEHNR and CDR2 FQNEAQ (reference sequence). In DNA, the CDR3 is TGTGCCAGCAGCGACGCGGGGGGGCGAGTAGAGACCCAGTACTTC. The encoded protein is CASSDAGGRVETQYF.

This chain joins TRBV11-2 and TRBJ1-2; D is unresolved. The CDR3 runs 13 residues. The germline V and J ends were trimmed by 5 bases and 1 base, with 8 bases remaining between them. Germline V lookup: CDR1 SGHAT, CDR2 FQNNGV. CDR3 sequence: CASSRQVNYGYTF. DNA of the CDR3: TGTGCCAGCAGCCGGCAGGTTAACTATGGCTACACCTTC.